The rows below give T cell receptor beta chains drawn from one sample of a study of Ad26.COV2.S vaccination and SARS-CoV-2 variants. Sequencing used immunoSEQ multiplex PCR; TCRdb keeps in-frame clones, though not all of them. Of 380,000 or so clones in the sample, about 87% were seen once. The starting material was peripheral blood, obtained in a trial of Ad26.COV2.S vaccine versus placebo. These receptors came from a person aged 18-65 years who received the Ad26.COV2.S COVID-19 vaccine or a placebo. The CDR3 runs from the conserved cysteine through the conserved F or W. A D gene is named only where the DNA matches it firmly. A row's size may be missing; if present it is once, few, many or a size class.

J gene,V gene,CDR3 length,clone size,D gene,CDR3 protein,CDR3 DNA
TRBJ1-4,TRBV5-8,13,-,-,CASSLRRNEKLFF,TGTGCCAGCAGCTTGAGGAGGAATGAAAAACTGTTTTTT
TRBJ2-4,TRBV4-2,13,once,-,CASRENTGFIQYF,TGTGCCAGCAGGGAAAACACAGGGTTCATTCAGTACTTC
TRBJ1-2,TRBV13,14,-,-,CASSSRSRIYGYTF,TGTGCCAGCAGCTCCCGGTCGCGGATCTATGGCTACACCTTC
TRBJ2-2,TRBV7-6,12,-,TRBD2,CAAGGAPGELFF,TGTGCCGCCGGGGGGGCCCCCGGGGAGCTGTTTTTT
TRBJ1-1,TRBV7-9,15,-,-,CASSFRDQVGTEAFF,TGTGCCAGCAGCTTTAGGGATCAAGTAGGCACTGAAGCTTTCTTT
TRBJ1-3,TRBV9,15,-,TRBD1,CASSVGTGTGNTIYF,TGTGCCAGCAGCGTAGGGACAGGGACTGGAAACACCATATATTTT
TRBJ1-2,TRBV30,13,-,-,CAWSVLISGGYTF,TGTGCCTGGAGTGTACTTATTTCGGGGGGCTACACCTTC
TRBJ2-2,TRBV2,14,-,-,CASSEGGGGGELFF,TGTGCCAGCAGTGAGGGGGGAGGTGGCGGGGAGCTGTTTTTT
TRBJ2-1,TRBV6-2/TRBV6-3,11,-,-,CASSPRNEQFF,TGTGCCAGCAGCCCCCGCAATGAGCAGTTCTTC
TRBJ2-7,TRBV20-1,13,-,-,CSASEGPAYEQYF,TGCAGTGCTAGTGAGGGTCCTGCCTACGAGCAGTACTTC
TRBJ2-1,TRBV15,12,-,TRBD1,CATSRVGDREFF,TGTGCCACCAGCAGAGTCGGCGACAGGGAGTTCTTC
TRBJ2-1,TRBV19,14,-,-,CASAPGPPGNEQFF,TGTGCCAGCGCACCGGGACCTCCCGGGAATGAGCAGTTCTTC
TRBJ2-1,TRBV4-3,16,-,TRBD2,CASSQRAGETYNEQFF,TGCGCCAGCAGCCAGAGAGCGGGAGAAACCTACAATGAGCAGTTCTTC
TRBJ1-1,TRBV23-1,16,-,-,CASSQCPGVMNTEAFF,TGCGCCAGCAGTCAATGTCCAGGGGTGATGAACACTGAAGCTTTCTTT
TRBJ1-2,TRBV25-1,15,-,-,CASSEWGGSSDGYTF,TGTGCCAGCAGTGAATGGGGCGGCTCCTCCGATGGCTACACCTTC
TRBJ1-1,TRBV19,13,once,-,CASSTRAEAEAFF,TGTGCCAGTAGTACACGGGCCGAGGCTGAAGCTTTCTTT
TRBJ2-5,TRBV10-3,11,-,-,CAISEGETQYF,TGTGCCATCAGTGAGGGGGAGACCCAGTACTTC
TRBJ2-1,TRBV27,15,once,TRBD1,CASSSTGTGHNEQFF,TGTGCCAGCAGTTCGACCGGGACAGGGCACAATGAGCAGTTCTTC
TRBJ2-3,TRBV29-1,12,-,-,CSFTQGTDTQYF,TGCAGCTTCACACAGGGTACAGATACGCAGTATTTT
TRBJ2-3,TRBV4-3,15,-,-,CASSQEGMATDTQYF,TGCGCCAGCAGCCAAGAAGGCATGGCCACAGATACGCAGTATTTT
TRBJ2-7,TRBV5-1,14,-,-,CASSLDGYSYEQYF,TGCGCCAGCAGCTTGGACGGCTACTCCTACGAGCAGTACTTC
TRBJ2-7,TRBV6-5,15,-,TRBD1,CASSWSGQGRYEQYF,TGTGCCAGCAGCTGGTCCGGACAGGGCCGCTACGAGCAGTACTTC
TRBJ2-2,TRBV28,15,-,TRBD1,CASRSGGANTGELFF,TGTGCCAGCAGGTCAGGGGGCGCGAACACCGGGGAGCTGTTTTTT
TRBJ2-1,TRBV11-2,19,-,TRBD1,CASSRTGVPGLVGVDEQFF,TGTGCCAGCAGCCGGACAGGGGTACCGGGACTGGTCGGCGTGGATGAGCAGTTCTTC
TRBJ1-1,TRBV27,12,once,-,CASSSVNTEAFF,TGTGCCAGCAGTTCCGTGAACACTGAAGCTTTCTTT
TRBJ2-7,TRBV5-6,14,-,-,CASSSGSVSYEQYF,TGTGCCAGCAGCTCCGGGTCCGTTTCCTACGAGCAGTACTTC
TRBJ2-7,TRBV27,14,-,TRBD2,CASRISGRFSEQYF,TGTGCCAGCAGAATTAGCGGGCGGTTCTCCGAGCAGTACTTC
TRBJ1-3,TRBV9,14,-,TRBD1,CASSATGGGNTIYF,TGTGCCAGCAGCGCCACAGGGGGTGGAAACACCATATATTTT
TRBJ2-6,TRBV19,15,-,-,CASSSQGFGANVLTF,TGTGCCAGTAGTTCCCAGGGATTTGGGGCCAACGTCCTGACTTTC